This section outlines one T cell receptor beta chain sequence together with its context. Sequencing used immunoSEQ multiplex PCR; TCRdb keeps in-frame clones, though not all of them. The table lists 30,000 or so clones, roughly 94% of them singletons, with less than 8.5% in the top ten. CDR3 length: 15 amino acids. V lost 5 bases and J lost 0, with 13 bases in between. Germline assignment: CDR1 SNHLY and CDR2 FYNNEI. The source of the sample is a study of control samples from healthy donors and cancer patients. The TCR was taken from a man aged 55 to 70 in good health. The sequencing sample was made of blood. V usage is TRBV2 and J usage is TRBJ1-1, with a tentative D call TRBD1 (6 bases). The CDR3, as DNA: TGTGCCAGCAGTAAAAAGGGGGTTCTGAACACTGAAGCTTTCTTT. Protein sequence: CASSKKGVLNTEAFF. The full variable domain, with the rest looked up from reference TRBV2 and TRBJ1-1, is EPEVTQTPSHQVTQMGQEVILRCVPISNHLYFYWYRQILGQKVEFLVSFYNNEISEKSEIFDDQFSVERPDGSNFTLKIRSTKLEDSAMYFCASSKKGVLNTEAFFGQGTRLTVV.